This T cell receptor (beta chain) stems from a study of beta chain features in type 1 diabetes. Whole-study context: Examination of sorted cells across all samples involved around 98 million cells. Study results and limitations: More deletions and fewer insertions at VDJ junctions were found in patients with type 1 diabetes. Moderate yet significant TCRB CDR3 shortening was seen in Type 1 diabetes patients in all four CD4+ subsets.

The junction had 9 bases not matched to a gene; V was cut back by 6 bases and J by 2 bases. Per the germline V gene, CDR1 is SGHDT and CDR2 is YYEEEE. There are 15 residues in the CDR3. One heparinised blood draw, averaging about 100 mL, came from each donor. Concerning this clone itself: Its specificity is unknown.

TCRB transcripts that were expressed got sequenced, as all of the isolated RNA had been reverse transcribed. Produced via immunoSEQ multiplex PCR; TCRdb's table is partial and in-frame only. The data contain 250,000 to 300,000 clones, 24% of them singletons. Sequenced sample: naive CD4+ T cells from blood. The genes are TRBV5-6 and TRBJ2-3; TRBD2 matches at 7 bases. The receptor was isolated from a woman aged 25 to 39 with type 1 diabetes. CDR3 DNA: TGTGCCAGCATACGGGGCGGGAGCCCCACAGATACGCAGTATTTT. This sequence encodes CASIRGGSPTDTQYF.